The source of this TCR beta chain is a study of T cell responses to AZD1222 COVID-19 vaccine. The method was immunoSEQ multiplex PCR; TCRdb's version includes in-frame clones alone and lacks a portion of them. This sample has under 100,000 clones, with around nine tenths found just once. The CDR3 length is 12 residues. CDR1 is LNHDA, CDR2 SQIVND, per germline (reference sequence). Trimming took off 11 bases at V and 1 base at J, with 11 bases between the two ends. This chain joins TRBV19 and TRBJ1-1; D is perhaps TRBD1 (6 bases). The TCR was taken from an adult in good health. The input for sequencing was peripheral blood, taken on day 0 of AZD1222 vaccination. DNA of the CDR3: TGTGCCGCCACGACAGGGAACACTGAAGCTTTCTTT. Protein product: CAATTGNTEAFF.